This is a list of T cell receptor beta chains from one sample in a study of beta chain features in type 1 diabetes. The protocol was immunoSEQ multiplex PCR, while the TCRdb copy is restricted to in-frame clones and leaves out a portion. This sample carries roughly 60,000 clones, approximately 62% of them seen once, and the ten largest clones take roughly 2%. The sequenced sample consisted of Tregs from blood. These receptors were obtained from a woman aged 18-30 years in good health. Each CDR3 is given with its conserved first and last residue. D genes are given only for firm matches. Rows may omit the clone size; those that give it use once, few, many or a size class.

D gene,clone size,J gene,V gene,CDR3 DNA,CDR3 protein
TRBD1,few,TRBJ1-1,TRBV5-1,TGCGCCAGCAGCTTGGGGGACAGGGGAGGAACTGAAGCTTTCTTT,CASSLGDRGGTEAFF
TRBD2,few,TRBJ2-3,TRBV5-1,TGCGCCAGCAGCTTGGAGGGGATAGCGGGGGATACGCAGTATTTT,CASSLEGIAGDTQYF
TRBD1,-,TRBJ1-6,TRBV4-2,TGTGCCAGCAGCCTGGACAGGGGAGCGTATAATTCACCCCTCCACTTT,CASSLDRGAYNSPLHF
-,-,TRBJ1-2,TRBV11-3,TGTGCCAGCAGCTTATCGCAGGGTGACTATGGCTACACCTTC,CASSLSQGDYGYTF
-,-,TRBJ2-7,TRBV6-6,TGTGCCAGCGGGAGGACATACGAGCAGTACTTC,CASGRTYEQYF
-,-,TRBJ2-1,TRBV7-2,TGTGCCAGCAGCTTAGATCTAGCCCCAGGCGCTCGGAATGAGCAGTTCTTC,CASSLDLAPGARNEQFF
-,-,TRBJ2-3,TRBV6-6,TGTGCCAGCAGTACCTTAGCAGATACGCAGTATTTT,CASSTLADTQYF
-,few,TRBJ2-5,TRBV9,TGTGCCAGCAGCGTAGGATTCTCCCAGAGGCGAGAGACCCAGTACTTC,CASSVGFSQRRETQYF
-,few,TRBJ1-1,TRBV10-3,TGTGCCATCAGGGCTACAGGGCTGAACACTGAAGCTTTCTTT,CAIRATGLNTEAFF
-,-,TRBJ2-2,TRBV2,TGTGCCACCAAACGGACCGGGGAGCTGTTTTTT,CATKRTGELFF
TRBD1,few,TRBJ2-1,TRBV5-1,TGCGCCAGCAGCTTGGGACAGGGGCGCCACAATGAGCAGTTCTTC,CASSLGQGRHNEQFF
TRBD1,few,TRBJ2-5,TRBV7-2,TGTGCCAGCAGCTCCCCCTGGACAGGTGGGGGAGAGACCCAGTACTTC,CASSSPWTGGGETQYF
TRBD2,-,TRBJ2-1,TRBV5-1,TGCGCCAGCAGCTCGGTCGGGAGGAGGAATGAGCAGTTCTTC,CASSSVGRRNEQFF
-,-,TRBJ2-3,TRBV4-2,TGTGCCAGCAGCCAAGATGTCAGTGGGGGGGCGGGTGATACGCAGTATTTT,CASSQDVSGGAGDTQYF
-,-,TRBJ2-1,TRBV5-3,TGTGCCAGAAGCCTCCAGGACAGGGAGGGACGCAATGAGCAGTTCTTC,CARSLQDREGRNEQFF